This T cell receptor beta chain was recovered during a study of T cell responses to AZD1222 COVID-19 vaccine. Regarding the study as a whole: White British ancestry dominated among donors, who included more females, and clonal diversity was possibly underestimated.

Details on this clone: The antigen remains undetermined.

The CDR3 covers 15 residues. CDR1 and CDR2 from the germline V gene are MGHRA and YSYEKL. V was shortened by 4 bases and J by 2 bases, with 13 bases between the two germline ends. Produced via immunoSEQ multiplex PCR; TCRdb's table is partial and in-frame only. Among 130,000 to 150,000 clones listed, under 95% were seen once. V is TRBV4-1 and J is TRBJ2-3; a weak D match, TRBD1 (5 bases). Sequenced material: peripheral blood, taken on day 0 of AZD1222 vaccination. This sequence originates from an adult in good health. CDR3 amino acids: CASSPTAISTDTQYF. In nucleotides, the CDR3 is TGCGCCAGCAGCCCGACAGCGATTTCCACAGATACGCAGTATTTT.